This T cell receptor (beta chain) derives from a study of blood T cell repertoires in COVID-19 (dated by TCRdb to 2020 to 2022). Describing the broader study: The collaborator samples originated in the United States, Italy and Spain and spanned the acute and convalescent phases of COVID-19. The samples were drawn from two sources: the first 160 participants of the ongoing ImmuneRACE study, and 1,254 subjects contributed by 6 global collaborators. The repertoires were released in a freely available public database meant as a resource for research on the immune response to SARS-CoV-2. A de-identified subject ID, COVID-19 status, age in years and sex were almost always included in the sample metadata. Where HLA class I and class II types were available, the types were taken from metadata supplied by the sample provider, not from assay-based typing. The dataset comprised deeply sampled blood TCRbeta repertoires from subjects exposed to, actively infected with, or recovered from COVID-19. The material from the prospective study consisted of cDNA or gDNA derived from T cells, B-cell-depleted T cells, or PBMCs.

Per the germline V gene, SGHTA is the CDR1 and FQGNSA is the CDR2. Clipping removes 5 bases from V and 6 bases from J, with 7 as the unmatched junction base count. The CDR3 holds 14 amino acids from the cysteine to the phenylalanine. Only the CDR3 DNA is retained, 42 bases long and in frame from the first base. Note on this clone: Its specific antigen is unknown. The record has no base qualities; no much larger clone is one base away.

What the authors observed across the whole study: The quantity of clinical and demographic metadata differed by source and by participant and was supplied without curation.

TCRbeta CDR3 regions were amplified from genomic DNA using the immunoSEQ Assay, a bias-controlled multiplex PCR. As for how the authors treated the data: Within the assay, amplification of reference gene primers was used to estimate how many nucleated cells each sample contained. To quantify the absolute abundance of each unique TCRbeta CDR3 rearrangement, sequence reads were collapsed and filtered. For each sample, productive Simpson clonality was calculated by taking the square root of Simpson's diversity index across productive rearrangements. Imported from immuneACCESS, the table was reduced by TCRdb to in-frame sequences with V and J called. These copies leave out some clones; in studies compared against another copy, an unresolved V gene accounts for under half, and the cause of the remainder is not known. That table furnishes V, J and clone size, whereas the DNA furnished D and trimming. The sample table contains about 74,000 clones; only one count was recorded for about 84% of them. Of the sample, around 13% falls within the top ten clones.

The collaborating institutions used their own protocols to collect whole blood in K2EDTA tubes. For TCRbeta analysis, collaborator samples were shipped as frozen whole blood, as isolated PBMCs, or as DNA extracted from either sample type. Sequencing was done on a sample of peripheral blood. This clonotype originated in a human donor in a cohort sampled during active COVID-19. In this chain, TRBV7-2 is recombined with TRBJ2-1; 7 bases in the middle match TRBD1. In nucleotide form, the sequence is TGTGCCAGCAGCCCAAGACAGGGTGGCAATGAGCAGTTCTTC. This sequence encodes CASSPRQGGNEQFF.